This is a list of T cell receptor beta chains from one sample in a study of beta chain features in type 1 diabetes. Assay used: immunoSEQ multiplex PCR; TCRdb lists only in-frame clones, some missing. The table shows roughly 150,000 clones, with over 8.5% occurring only once. Sequences were obtained from central memory CD4+ T cells from blood. These receptors were collected from a young man in good health. Each CDR3 is given with its conserved first and last residue. A D gene is named only where the DNA matches it firmly. Not all rows give a size; the values are once, few, many and, for expanded clones, a class.

j_call	d_call	v_call	clone_size	cdr3_aa	cdr3_nt
TRBJ2-2	.	TRBV4-3	.	CASSQEQLRNTGELFF	TGCGCCAGCAGCCAAGAGCAACTACGGAACACCGGGGAGCTGTTTTTT
TRBJ2-2	TRBD2	TRBV29-1	.	CSVERLAATGELFF	TGCAGCGTTGAAAGACTAGCGGCCACCGGGGAGCTGTTTTTT
TRBJ2-7	TRBD2	TRBV13	few	CASSLRGSRYEQYF	TGTGCCAGCAGCTTACGCGGGAGCCGGTACGAGCAGTACTTC
TRBJ1-2	.	TRBV19	few	CASSISQGSGYTF	TGTGCCAGTAGTATAAGCCAGGGCAGTGGCTACACCTTC
TRBJ2-1	.	TRBV7-2	few	CASSSHPQVNEQFF	TGTGCCAGCAGCTCACATCCCCAGGTCAATGAGCAGTTCTTC
TRBJ1-2	TRBD1	TRBV9	.	CASSMVQGGDYGYTF	TGTGCCAGCAGCATGGTTCAGGGGGGAGACTATGGCTACACCTTC
TRBJ1-2	.	TRBV5-4	few	CASSLASGVNYGYTF	TGTGCCAGCAGCTTGGCGTCGGGGGTAAACTATGGCTACACCTTC
TRBJ2-1	TRBD2	TRBV7-3	.	CASSLVLAEYNEQFF	TGTGCCAGCAGCCTCGTCCTAGCGGAGTACAATGAGCAGTTCTTC
TRBJ2-2	.	TRBV5-1	.	CASRPSNTGELFF	TGCGCCAGCAGGCCATCGAACACCGGGGAGCTGTTTTTT
TRBJ2-6	.	TRBV7-3	.	CASSIPTGSGANVLTF	TGTGCCAGCAGCATACCGACAGGCTCTGGGGCCAACGTCCTGACTTTC
TRBJ1-1	.	TRBV7-9	few	CASSSGRMAFF	TGTGCCAGCAGCTCCGGTCGTATGGCTTTCTTT
TRBJ1-3	TRBD1	TRBV29-1	few	CSVEVTGGKGNTIYF	TGCAGCGTTGAAGTTACAGGGGGAAAGGGAAACACCATATATTTT
TRBJ1-1	.	TRBV5-1	.	CASSAKVENTEAFF	TGCGCCAGCAGCGCCAAAGTAGAGAACACTGAAGCTTTCTTT
TRBJ2-5	TRBD2	TRBV10-3	.	CAISESTSLETQYF	TGTGCCATCAGTGAGTCGACTAGCTTGGAGACCCAGTACTTC
TRBJ2-7	TRBD2	TRBV10-3	few	CAIREREASEQYF	TGTGCCATCAGAGAGCGGGAGGCTTCCGAGCAGTACTTC
TRBJ2-7	.	TRBV7-2	many	CASSLQAGKRAEQYF	TGTGCCAGCAGCTTACAGGCAGGGAAACGGGCCGAGCAGTACTTC
TRBJ1-1	TRBD1	TRBV7-9	few	CASSTYRGETEAFF	TGTGCCAGCAGCACATACAGGGGTGAGACTGAAGCTTTCTTT
TRBJ2-1	TRBD2	TRBV27	.	CASSRLAGENNEQFF	TGTGCCAGCAGTAGACTAGCGGGAGAGAACAATGAGCAGTTCTTC
TRBJ2-1	TRBD2	TRBV28	few	CASSSFFSGSRNEQFF	TGTGCCAGCAGTTCCTTCTTCAGCGGGAGTCGCAATGAGCAGTTCTTC
TRBJ1-2	.	TRBV6-5	few	CASSYEGARGYTF	TGTGCCAGCAGTTACGAAGGGGCGCGGGGCTACACCTTC
TRBJ2-7	.	TRBV28	few	CASSGGSYEQYF	TGTGCCAGCAGTGGGGGGTCCTACGAGCAGTACTTC
TRBJ2-7	.	TRBV4-3	.	CASSQTIKSHEQYF	TGCGCCAGCAGCCAAACAATTAAGAGCCACGAGCAGTACTTC
TRBJ1-2	.	TRBV7-2	few	CASSSSQGSAGYTF	TGTGCCAGCAGCTCAAGTCAGGGAAGCGCTGGCTACACCTTC
TRBJ2-7	TRBD1	TRBV6-5	few	CASSSRDRAYEQYF	TGTGCCAGCAGTTCCCGGGACAGGGCCTACGAGCAGTACTTC
TRBJ1-1	.	TRBV9	few	CASSVSHRAEAFF	TGTGCCAGCAGCGTATCCCACAGGGCTGAAGCTTTCTTT
TRBJ2-1	TRBD2	TRBV5-4	medium-sized	CASSLGTSGINEQFF	TGTGCCAGCAGCTTAGGGACTAGCGGAATCAATGAGCAGTTCTTC
TRBJ2-5	TRBD1	TRBV9	.	CASSVATGGAETQYF	TGTGCCAGCAGCGTAGCGACAGGGGGCGCAGAGACCCAGTACTTC
TRBJ2-3	.	TRBV7-2	.	CASSSPSGYTDTQYF	TGTGCCAGCAGCTCTCCCAGCGGGTACACAGATACGCAGTATTTT
TRBJ1-5	.	TRBV6-1	few	CASRAGTLNQPQHF	TGTGCCAGCAGAGCCGGGACACTCAATCAGCCCCAGCATTTT
TRBJ2-2	TRBD2	TRBV9	few	CASSVELAGNTGELFF	TGTGCCAGCAGCGTAGAATTAGCGGGGAACACCGGGGAGCTGTTTTTT
TRBJ1-4	.	TRBV4-3	few	CASSQEFATNEKLFF	TGCGCCAGCAGCCAAGAATTTGCAACTAATGAAAAACTGTTTTTT
TRBJ2-3	.	TRBV4-2	.	CASSQERAAGTDTQYF	TGTGCCAGCAGCCAAGAACGCGCGGCGGGCACAGATACGCAGTATTTT
TRBJ2-7	TRBD1	TRBV28	.	CASNVTPGQDYEQYF	TGTGCCAGCAATGTGACCCCGGGACAGGACTACGAGCAGTACTTC
TRBJ1-5	.	TRBV28	.	CASSLGGRSNQPQHF	TGTGCCAGCAGTTTAGGGGGGCGCAGCAATCAGCCCCAGCATTTT
TRBJ2-5	.	TRBV4-2	.	CASSQERGQETQYF	TGTGCCAGCAGCCAAGAAAGAGGACAAGAGACCCAGTACTTC
TRBJ1-4	.	TRBV7-2	few	CASSLSHQEKLFF	TGTGCCAGCAGCTTAAGTCACCAGGAAAAACTGTTTTTT
TRBJ2-5	.	TRBV28	few	CASSLGNRQETQYF	TGTGCCAGCAGTTTAGGGAACCGCCAAGAGACCCAGTACTTC
TRBJ1-2	.	TRBV9	few	CASSVGKGNGYTF	TGTGCCAGCAGCGTGGGGAAGGGAAATGGCTACACCTTC
TRBJ2-1	TRBD2	TRBV7-9	.	CASSSPSGGGFF	TGTGCCAGCAGCTCACCTAGCGGAGGCGGGTTCTTC
TRBJ1-2	.	TRBV19	few	CASSTAGQGSYGYTF	TGTGCCAGTAGTACGGCGGGCCAGGGGAGCTATGGCTACACCTTC
TRBJ2-3	.	TRBV5-6	few	CASSYGALDTQYF	TGTGCCAGCAGCTATGGAGCCCTGGATACGCAGTATTTT
TRBJ2-1	.	TRBV30	.	CAWIATVGQFF	TGTGCCTGGATTGCGACAGTGGGGCAGTTCTTC
TRBJ2-5	.	TRBV7-2	few	CASSLSGGASGTQYF	TGTGCCAGCAGCTTAAGCGGCGGGGCCTCTGGGACCCAGTACTTC
TRBJ1-3	.	TRBV29-1	.	CSVEDPRQLSSGNTIYF	TGCAGCGTCGAAGACCCACGCCAGCTAAGCTCTGGAAACACCATATATTTT
TRBJ2-3	.	TRBV9	.	CASSPEGVRATDTQYF	TGTGCCAGCAGCCCCGAGGGTGTGCGGGCCACAGATACGCAGTATTTT
TRBJ1-2	.	TRBV28	.	CASSLFVGVYGYTF	TGTGCCAGCAGTTTATTTGTAGGGGTCTATGGCTACACCTTC